The T cell receptor beta chain under discussion was sequenced for a study of immune heterogeneity within non-small cell lung tumors. Study summary: Of the tumors, several were squamous cell, around 9 non-squamous, and 1 not otherwise specified.

The study, taken as a whole, reports: Recurrence of the same dominant CDR3 beta clonotypes was seen across tumor sites within a patient, and site-unique high-frequency clones were present alongside them. Local T-cell clonality tracked local tumor mutational burden; the correlation was moderate but significant (R approximately 0.35).

The junction had 12 bases not matched to a gene; V was cut back by 5 bases and J by 6 bases. Germline CDR1 LNHDA, CDR2 SQIVND (reference sequence). The CDR3 is made up of 16 amino acids. Multiplex PCR with 32 V and 13 J primers amplified TCR beta CDR3. From the multiplex PCR reads, TCRdb called clonotypes with MiXCR, one entry per CDR3 protein. The table has fewer than 25,000 distinct CDR3 sequences, around a quarter seen once. Genomic DNA from bulk tumor acted as the template, and about 600 ng was loaded per sample. In surgery, several biopsies were collected from each primary tumor at widely spaced sites. With untreated, newly diagnosed non-small cell lung cancer, the patients went on to undergo curative surgery. Donors were newly diagnosed non-small cell lung cancer patients having surgery with curative intent. Notes on this clonotype: Antigen: not known.

The J gene is TRBJ1-1, the V gene TRBV19, with 10 bases fitting TRBD1. The specimen was lung tumor tissue. The source is a man in his forties or fifties with non-small cell lung cancer. This CDR3 is CASSEGGTGARPEAFF. The CDR3 DNA sequence: TGTGCCAGTAGTGAGGGGGGGACAGGGGCGAGACCTGAAGCTTTCTTT.